This T cell receptor (beta chain) was identified during a study of post-analysis software for immune sequencing data. Study-level background: Secondary progressive, relapsing-remitting and progressive-relapsing multiple sclerosis were among the included disease courses.

The TCR beta cDNA libraries carried unique molecular identifiers. From the PCR reads, TCRdb called clonotypes with MiXCR, one entry per CDR3 protein. The sample yields some 690,000 distinct CDR3 sequences, 59% seen once. The sequenced sample was blood. This TCR derives from a girl under 10 years old with multiple sclerosis.

The CDR3 protein is CSALGGGKNYGYTF. The CDR3 region has the DNA TGCAGCGCCTTGGGGGGGGGAAAAAACTATGGCTACACCTTC. The rearrangement links TRBV29-1 to TRBJ1-2; TRBD1 is a possible D gene (5 bases). V lost 7 bases, J lost 2 bases, and 17 bases lay in between. The germline gives CDR1 SQVTM, CDR2 ANQGSEA. The CDR3 consists of 14 residues.